These 25 T cell receptor beta chains were all obtained from the same sample, sequenced in a study of vaccination effects on CD4 cells after COVID-19. Before sequencing took place, the ViraFEST assay used viral peptide pools to expand antigen-specific CD4+ T cells. Following 10 days of culture, CD4+ T cells were isolated. The vaccine given was either BNT162b2 or mRNA-1273, in two doses. Only in-frame clones appear in the TCRdb table, and some are missing; sequencing was by immunoSEQ multiplex PCR. The sample holds 20,000 to 25,000 clones; about 70% are singletons and the top ten take 7.8%. Their antigens are not known. The sequencing here drew on CD4+ T cells from PBMCs cultured with SARS-CoV-2 spike peptides, taken after COVID-19 vaccination. The receptors derive from a human donor who received a COVID-19 vaccine.

The chain carries TRBV10-2 and TRBJ2-5; perhaps TRBD1 as D (5 bases). The CDR3 has 13 residues. The germline V gene encodes CDR1 WSHSY and CDR2 SAAADI. V lost 5 bases to trimming and J lost 2 bases, with 9 bases between them. The CDR3 reads CASSPRAQETQYF. CDR3 DNA: TGCGCCAGCAGTCCCAGGGCACAAGAGACCCAGTACTTC.

The chain is built from TRBV7-2 and TRBJ2-1; D possibly corresponds to TRBD2 (5 bases). V lost 2 bases to trimming and J lost 6 bases, with 8 bases between them. The germline V gene has CDR1 SGHTA and CDR2 FQGNSA. The CDR3 totals 13 residues. Here the CDR3 DNA reads TGTGCCAGCAGCTTAAACCGGGGCAATGAGCAGTTCTTC. It yields the protein CASSLNRGNEQFF.

The chain is built from TRBV11-3 and TRBJ2-2; the match to TRBD2 covers 11 bases. Germline CDR1 is SGHNT and CDR2 is YENEEA. This CDR3 is built from 15 residues. V gave up 5 bases and J gave up 8 bases; unmatched junction bases: 7. For the CDR3, the DNA is TGTGCCAGCAGCCAATTTAGCGGGGGGGCAGGGGAGCTGTTTTTT. The encoded protein is CASSQFSGGAGELFF. Full variable domain (missing parts from reference TRBV11-3 and TRBJ2-2): EAGVVQSPRYKIIEKKQPVAFWCNPISGHNTLYWYLQNLGQGPELLIRYENEEAVDDSQLPKDRFSAERLKGVDSTLKIQPAELGDSAVYLCASSQFSGGAGELFFGEGSRLTVL.

The J gene is TRBJ2-3, the V gene TRBV18, with 13 positions matching TRBD2. Germline V gene data show CDR1 as KGHSH and CDR2 as LQKENI. The CDR3 has 16 amino acids. V trimming: 3 bases; J trimming: 6 bases; junction bases outside the gene matches: 6. CDR3 in DNA: TGTGCCAGCTCACCTGGACTAGCGGGAGAGAAGGATACGCAGTATTTT. The encoded protein is CASSPGLAGEKDTQYF.

The CDR3 is CASSESLAQETQYF. The CDR3 coding sequence is TGCGCCAGCAGTGAGAGCCTAGCACAAGAGACCCAGTACTTC. The V call is TRBV10-2, the J call TRBJ2-5; TRBD2 is a possible D gene (5 bases). The CDR3 is 14 residues long. V lost 2 bases and J lost 2, with 9 bases in between. The V gene's germline CDR1 is WSHSY and CDR2 SAAADI.

This clone was detected only a few times. The chain has TRBV7-2 and TRBJ1-1; D might be TRBD1 (6 bases). The germline gives CDR1 SGHTA, CDR2 FQGNSA. The V end lost 1 base, the J end lost 3 bases, and 12 bases lay between the germline ends. The CDR3 is 15 residues long. CDR3 in amino acids: CASSLVGGLDTEAFF. DNA for the CDR3: TGTGCCAGCAGCTTAGTTGGGGGGCTGGACACTGAAGCTTTCTTT. Complete variable domain (other parts from reference TRBV7-2 and TRBJ1-1): GAGVSQSPSNKVTEKGKDVELRCDPISGHTALYWYRQSLGQGLEFLIYFQGNSAPDKSGLPSDRFSAERTGGSVSTLTIQRTQQEDSAVYLCASSLVGGLDTEAFFGQGTRLTVV.

This clone showed up just a few times. V usage is TRBV10-1 and J usage is TRBJ1-1, with D tentatively TRBD1 (5 bases). V lost 4 bases to trimming and J lost 0 bases, with 9 bases between them. The CDR3 length is 14 residues. Germline V lookup: CDR1 WNHNN, CDR2 SYGVQD (reference sequence). The CDR3 sequence: CASSAGSLNTEAFF. The CDR3 DNA is TGCGCCAGCAGTGCAGGGTCCCTGAACACTGAAGCTTTCTTT.

The sample holds a few counts of this clone. This rearrangement joins TRBV5-1 to TRBJ1-3, with D hard to call. The V gene lost 0 bases and the J gene lost 0 bases, with 4 bases spanning the gap. This CDR3 contains 14 residues. Germline CDR1 and CDR2: SGHRS and YFSETQ. The CDR3 nucleotides are TGCGCCAGCAGCTTGGTTCCCTCTGGAAACACCATATATTTT. This gives the protein CASSLVPSGNTIYF.

The chain recombines TRBV19 with TRBJ1-1; D might be TRBD1 (6 bases). This CDR3 is 13 amino acids long. The germline V gene has CDR1 LNHDA and CDR2 SQIVND (reference sequence). V lost 7 bases and J lost 0, with 9 bases in between. In DNA form, the CDR3 reads TGTGCCAGTATGAGACAGGTGAACACTGAAGCTTTCTTT. Translating gives CASMRQVNTEAFF.

The chain joins TRBV25-1 to TRBJ1-5; 7 nucleotides line up with TRBD1. CDR3 size: 15 residues. Germline V gives CDR1 MGHDK, CDR2 SYGVNS. V trimming: 3 bases; J trimming: 2 bases; junction bases outside the gene matches: 4. The CDR3, as DNA: TGTGCCAGCAGTGACTTTACAGGGGGCAATCAGCCCCAGCATTTT. As protein: CASSDFTGGNQPQHF.

This clone was recorded a few times. The V call is TRBV11-2, the J call TRBJ2-7; TRBD1 aligns across 9 bases. The J segment lost 3 bases and the V segment lost 5 bases, leaving 8 bases of the junction unmatched. CDR1 is SGHAT, CDR2 FQNNGV, per germline. The CDR3 runs 15 residues. Here the CDR3 DNA reads TGTGCCAGCAGCATCATCGGACAGGGGAGCTACGAGCAGTACTTC. Its protein product is CASSIIGQGSYEQYF. Looking up the rest from reference TRBV11-2 and TRBJ2-7 gives the full variable domain: EAGVAQSPRYKIIEKRQSVAFWCNPISGHATLYWYQQILGQGPKLLIQFQNNGVVDDSQLPKDRFSAERLKGVDSTLKIQPAKLEDSAVYLCASSIIGQGSYEQYFGPGTRLTVT.

This chain uses TRBV4-1 with TRBJ2-3; 10 bases are shared with TRBD2. This CDR3 is 15 amino acids long. The germline V gene has CDR1 MGHRA and CDR2 YSYEKL. V dropped 3 bases and J dropped 4; count of bases not matched to a gene: 4. The chain's CDR3 is CASSQPGLASDTQYF. In DNA form, the CDR3 reads TGCGCCAGCAGCCAGCCGGGACTAGCGTCAGATACGCAGTATTTT.

The CDR3 here is CASREGDRPHNEQFF. As DNA, the CDR3 is TGTGCCAGTAGAGAGGGGGACAGGCCCCACAATGAGCAGTTCTTC. V usage is TRBV19 and J usage is TRBJ2-1; 8 nucleotides align to TRBD1. The CDR3 totals 15 residues. CDR1 is LNHDA and CDR2 is SQIVND in the germline V gene (reference sequence). Germline trimming cut 6 bases from V and 5 bases from J; bases unmatched to any gene: 9.

Only a few counts were recorded for this clone. This chain links TRBV6-5 with TRBJ1-5; 7 nucleotides align to TRBD1. This CDR3 is 13 amino acids long. The V gene's germline CDR1 is MNHEY and CDR2 SVGAGI. V shed 5 bases, J shed 7 bases, and the junction held 5 bases outside the gene matches. The CDR3 coding sequence is TGTGCCAGCAGTATTACAGGGGCCCAGCCCCAGCATTTT. Its translation is CASSITGAQPQHF.

There are a few counts of this clone. V and J are TRBV11-2 and TRBJ1-1; 9 bases line up with TRBD1. The CDR3 runs 13 residues. Germline V gives CDR1 SGHAT, CDR2 FQNNGV. V shed 5 bases and J 4 bases; nucleotides not matched to a gene: 2. CDR3 region: CASSAQGATEAFF. Written as DNA, the CDR3 is TGTGCCAGCAGCGCACAGGGGGCCACTGAAGCTTTCTTT.

The CDR3 DNA reads as TGCGCCAGCAGCTTGCGCTCCGGGCGGGAGAACTACGAGCAGTACTTC. This sequence encodes CASSLRSGRENYEQYF. The rearrangement links TRBV5-1 to TRBJ2-7; 7 nucleotides align to TRBD2. Germline CDR1 is SGHRS and CDR2 is YFSETQ. With V trimmed by 1 base and J by 3 bases, 10 bases remained unmatched. CDR3 length: 16 residues.

The rearrangement links TRBV7-9 to TRBJ2-1; possible D gene TRBD2, 5 bases. Germline V lookup: CDR1 SEHNR, CDR2 FQNEAQ (reference sequence). V was clipped by 2 bases and J by 5 bases, with 19 bases between them. The CDR3 sequence is 17 residues long. CDR3 in DNA: TGTGCCAGCAGCTTATTTACTAGTTCGGGCATCAACAATGAGCAGTTCTTC. Encoded protein: CASSLFTSSGINNEQFF.

The chain is built from TRBV5-1 and TRBJ2-7; D may match TRBD1 or TRBD2 (5 bases each). This CDR3 contains 15 residues. Trimming removed 3 bases at V and 7 bases at J, with 20 bases between. Germline V gene sequence: CDR1 SGHRS, CDR2 YFSETQ. The chain's CDR3 is CASSSSQGVEGEQYF. The DNA of the CDR3 is TGCGCCAGCAGCTCTAGTCAGGGTGTAGAGGGGGAGCAGTACTTC.

The chain carries TRBV5-1 and TRBJ2-5; D is ambiguous. Germline V CDR1 and CDR2: SGHRS, YFSETQ. Trimming removed 0 bases from V and 4 bases from J, with 4 bases in between. The CDR3 is 12 residues long. The CDR3 sequence: CASSLAGETQYF. The CDR3 DNA reads TGCGCCAGCAGCTTGGCTGGAGAGACCCAGTACTTC.

CDR3 DNA sequence: TGTGCCAGTCGTACAGCGGGCACAGATACGCAGTATTTT. Protein: CASRTAGTDTQYF. The J gene is TRBJ2-3, the V gene TRBV19, with D perhaps TRBD2 (5 bases). Between the trimmed V and J ends, which lost 8 bases and 1 base, there was a span of 10 bases. Germline loops: CDR1 LNHDA, CDR2 SQIVND (reference sequence). The CDR3 consists of 13 residues.

This clone was recorded a few times. The V gene is TRBV12-3 or TRBV12-4, the J gene TRBJ2-1; D gene uncertain. V lost 8 bases and J 0 bases, leaving 8 bases between the germline ends. The CDR3 is 13 residues long. In nucleotides, the CDR3 is TGTGCCAGCTCAACGAGCTCCTACAATGAGCAGTTCTTC. It encodes CASSTSSYNEQFF.

In this sample, this clone turned up a few times. Here the CDR3 DNA reads TGTGCCAGCAGCCAAGAATACGGAAACACCATATATTTT. This encodes CASSQEYGNTIYF. This chain uses TRBV14 with TRBJ1-3; D gene ambiguous. V lost 0 bases to trimming and J lost 4 bases, with 4 bases between them. The CDR3 has 13 amino acids. Per the germline V gene, CDR1 is SGHDN and CDR2 is FVKESK. The full variable domain, completed using reference TRBV14 and TRBJ1-3, is EAGVTQFPSHSVIEKGQTVTLRCDPISGHDNLYWYRRVMGKEIKFLLHFVKESKQDESGMPNNRFLAERTGGTYSTLKVQPAELEDSGVYFCASSQEYGNTIYFGEGSWLTVV.

The chain recombines TRBV3-1 (or the pseudogene TRBV3-2) with TRBJ2-1; D perhaps matches TRBD1 (7 bases). The germline CDR1 and CDR2 sequences are LGHDT and YNNKEL (reference sequence). CDR3 length: 15 residues. Trimming pared 1 base from V and 8 bases from J, leaving 15 bases between. The chain's CDR3 is CASSQGIDRDYEQFF. CDR3 bases: TGTGCCAGCAGCCAAGGGATTGACAGGGACTATGAGCAGTTCTTC.

Regarding this clone: The sample has other DNA sequences that encode this CDR3 too. V gene TRBV7-9 combines with J gene TRBJ2-5; D possibly corresponds to TRBD2 (6 bases). Trimming shortened V by 0 bases and J by 2 bases, and 7 bases separated the two germline ends. This CDR3 comprises 14 residues. CDR1 and CDR2 from the germline V gene are SEHNR and FQNEAQ (reference sequence). The CDR3 DNA is TGTGCCAGCAGCTTAGCGGGGGGACAAGAGACCCAGTACTTC. Translation: CASSLAGGQETQYF.

The chain joins TRBV3-1 (or the pseudogene TRBV3-2) to TRBJ1-5, with D perhaps TRBD1 (6 bases). This CDR3 comprises 14 residues. V gave up 0 bases and J gave up 7 bases, with 10 bases separating them. Per germline, CDR1 LGHDT and CDR2 YNNKEL (reference sequence). The DNA for the CDR3 is TGTGCCAGCAGCCAAGAGTGGGGGCAGCAGCCCCAGCATTTT. Translated: CASSQEWGQQPQHF.